The T cell receptor (beta chain) under discussion was sequenced for a study of Graves' ophthalmopathy and Graves' hyperthyroidism. Excluded were patients with other autoimmune diseases, uncontrolled infections, pregnancy or lactation. Serum thyroxine and TRAb, along with clinical symptoms, thyroid ultrasound and orbital computed tomography, were what diagnosis relied on. The source of the PBMCs was 10 ml of fresh peripheral blood. Study-wide results and limits: Sensitivity reached roughly 70% and specificity 72.22% when the model predicted ophthalmopathy progression.

The study amplified TCR beta CDR3 regions using RNA transcripts. HTBI primers primed a first-round RT-PCR, and a second-round multiplex PCR followed. TCRdb called the multiplex PCR reads again in MiXCR, with one record for every CDR3 protein. The table lists 300,000 to 500,000 distinct CDR3 sequences, approximately 15% of them singletons. Germline CDR1 SQVTM, CDR2 ANQGSEA. The junction had 6 bases not matched to a gene; V was cut back by 8 bases and J by 6 bases. CDR3 length: 13 residues. In this sample, this clonotype turned up many times. Its cognate antigen is unknown. The source material was peripheral blood. This TCR was sampled from a woman under 30 with stable Graves' hyperthyroidism. V usage is TRBV29-1 and J usage is TRBJ2-2; 10 bases align to TRBD1. In nucleotides, the CDR3 is TGCAGCACCGGGACAGGGGCTGCCGGGGAGCTGTTTTTT. Protein product: CSTGTGAAGELFF.